Below, 19 T cell receptor beta chains from the same sample are listed, as sequenced in a study of T-cell memory formation after mild COVID-19. A single record per CDR3 protein comes from TCRdb applying MiXCR to the 5' RACE reads. Altogether about 340,000 distinct CDR3 sequences are present, roughly 14% being singletons, with the ten largest covering around 22%. Sequenced input: PBMCs or a T cell subset sorted from them (not recorded which). Receptors were obtained from a man younger than 35 who had mild COVID-19 (a few samples of this study predate the infection). Cell type and time point are not known.

This chain uses TRBV7-3 with TRBJ2-3; no firm D call. Trimming removed 6 bases from V and 6 bases from J, with 16 bases in between. Germline-derived CDR1 and CDR2 are SGHTA and FQGTGA. This CDR3 spans 14 amino acids. CDR3 DNA: TGTGCCAGCAGTCCTCAGAGTACTACGGATACGCAGTATTTT. Its translation is CASSPQSTTDTQYF.

The table lists this clonotype with a few counts. V gene TRBV7-2 combines with J gene TRBJ2-1; 11 bases match TRBD2. Trimming at V came to 5 bases and at J to 7 bases, leaving 16 bases not matched to a gene. CDR3 length: 18 amino acids. Germline V CDR1 and CDR2: SGHTA, FQGNSA. The CDR3 nucleotides are TGTGCCAGCAGCAAGCAGACCGGGACTAGCGGCTCGAAGAATGAGCAGTTCTTC. Its protein is CASSKQTGTSGSKNEQFF.

The gene calls are TRBV18 and TRBJ2-7; TRBD1 agrees at 7 bases. CDR1 and CDR2 from the germline V gene are KGHSH and LQKENI. The CDR3 runs 13 residues. The V segment lost 3 bases and the J segment 4 bases; nucleotides outside the gene matches: 3. This chain's CDR3 is CASSPQGVYEQYV. In DNA form, the CDR3 reads TGTGCCAGCTCACCCCAGGGGGTGTACGAGCAGTACGTC.

This sequence joins TRBV6-5 and TRBJ1-5; D gene uncertain. This CDR3 has 15 amino acids. CDR1 and CDR2 from the germline V gene are MNHEY and SVGAGI. The V gene lost 0 bases and the J gene lost 7 bases, with 13 bases spanning the gap. The CDR3 reads CASSYSSEGEQPQHF. In DNA form, the CDR3 reads TGTGCCAGCAGTTACTCGAGCGAAGGTGAGCAGCCCCAGCATTTT.

The chain links TRBV12-3 or TRBV12-4 to TRBJ1-1; D unresolved. The length of the CDR3 is 12 residues. V lost 5 bases and J 5 bases, leaving 9 bases between the germline ends. The CDR3 loop is CASSPLITEAFF. CDR3 sequence (DNA): TGTGCCAGCAGTCCCTTAATTACTGAAGCTTTCTTT.

The table lists this clonotype with a few counts. In DNA form, the CDR3 reads TGCAGTGCTAGTGGACAGGGACCCTTGGGGAGCGGGGAGCTGTTTTTT. This codes for CSASGQGPLGSGELFF. This chain joins TRBV20-1 and TRBJ2-2, with TRBD1 identical over 8 bases. The CDR3 runs to 16 residues. V dropped 3 bases and J dropped 7; count of bases not matched to a gene: 13. CDR1 and CDR2 from the germline V gene are DFQATT and SNEGSKA (reference sequence).

The chain links TRBV10-3 to TRBJ1-1, with D possibly TRBD1 on 6 matching bases. The CDR3 spans 14 residues. Germline V gene sequence: CDR1 ENHRY, CDR2 SYGVKD. V gave up 0 bases and J gave up 4 bases, with 9 bases separating them. CDR3 sequence: CAISESAGVTEAFF. CDR3 DNA sequence: TGTGCCATCAGTGAGTCCGCAGGGGTCACTGAAGCTTTCTTT.

This clonotype came up a few times. This chain connects TRBV5-1 to TRBJ2-5; maybe TRBD1 (6 bases). V lost 2 bases and J lost 2, with 19 bases in between. This CDR3 region has 17 residues. Germline loops: CDR1 SGHRS, CDR2 YFSETQ. The CDR3 DNA sequence: TGCGCCAGCAGCTTCATCACCTGGGACAAAAGGCAAGAGACCCAGTACTTC. It encodes CASSFITWDKRQETQYF.

V is TRBV6-5 and J is TRBJ1-2; D is unclear. This CDR3 has 14 amino acids. V was pared by 2 bases and J by 4 bases, with 11 bases between. Germline-derived CDR1 and CDR2 are MNHEY and SVGAGI. CDR3 sequence reads: CASSYLPVFYGYTF. The DNA for the CDR3 is TGTGCCAGCAGTTACCTTCCAGTCTTCTATGGCTACACCTTC.

In its sample, this clonotype was seen a few times. The chain uses TRBV7-9 and TRBJ2-5, with TRBD1 matching over 8 bases. Per the germline V gene, CDR1 is SEHNR and CDR2 is FQNEAQ (reference sequence). CDR3 length: 15 residues. Germline trimming cut 3 bases from V and 5 bases from J; bases unmatched to any gene: 8. The CDR3 loop reads CASSFTIRGLETQYF. The CDR3 DNA is TGTGCCAGCAGCTTCACGATCAGGGGGCTGGAGACCCAGTACTTC.

The chain couples TRBV7-9 to TRBJ1-1, with D hard to call. The CDR3 is made up of 14 amino acids. The germline CDR1 and CDR2 sequences are SEHNR and FQNEAQ (reference sequence). The ends were cut back, 2 bases at V and 1 base at J, with 8 bases in the middle. CDR3 protein: CASSLLVGNTEAFF. In DNA, the CDR3 is TGTGCCAGCAGCTTACTTGTCGGGAACACTGAAGCTTTCTTT.

This chain joins TRBV6-6 and TRBJ2-7, with 8 bases that match TRBD1. The germline gives CDR1 MNHNY, CDR2 SVGAGI (reference sequence). V shed 4 bases and J 4 bases; nucleotides not matched to a gene: 6. The CDR3 extends over 14 amino acids. The CDR3 DNA follows: TGTGCCAGCAGTTTAACAGGGGGAAGGTACGAGCAGTACGTC. It encodes CASSLTGGRYEQYV.

This chain connects TRBV12-3 or TRBV12-4 to TRBJ2-5; TRBD2 matches 7 bases. V was clipped by 4 bases and J by 2 bases; unmatched bases: 7. The CDR3 is made up of 15 amino acids. The CDR3 region is CASSSAGGGQETQYF. As DNA, the CDR3 is TGTGCCAGCAGTTCCGCTGGGGGGGGGCAAGAGACCCAGTACTTC.

This clonotype occurred a few times. The chain joins TRBV19 to TRBJ1-2; D gene unclear. The CDR3 sequence is 14 residues long. Germline CDR1 LNHDA, CDR2 SQIVND (reference sequence). The V and J ends lost 7 bases and 5 bases respectively, with 17 bases between them. CDR3 sequence: CASTRNPIHYGYTF. The DNA of the CDR3 is TGTGCCAGTACAAGGAACCCCATTCATTATGGCTACACCTTC.

The chain is built from TRBV5-1 and TRBJ2-1; TRBD2 matches 12 bases. Germline-derived CDR1 and CDR2 are SGHRS and YFSETQ. The ends lost 0 bases at V and 14 bases at J; junction bases unmatched: 9. The CDR3 totals 15 residues. CDR3 protein: CASSLAPSGGAVEFF. The CDR3 DNA follows: TGCGCCAGCAGCTTGGCCCCTAGCGGGGGGGCTGTGGAGTTCTTC.

The gene calls are TRBV24-1 and TRBJ2-2, with 12 bases fitting TRBD1. Germline CDR1 reads KGHDR; CDR2 reads SFDVKD. This CDR3 has 17 amino acids. Trimming took 4 bases from V and 6 from J; bases not matched to a gene: 8. CDR3 sequence (DNA): TGTGCCACCAGTGAGTCTGGGACAGGGGGCTTGGCCGGGGAGCTGTTTTTT. It yields the protein CATSESGTGGLAGELFF.

This clonotype occurred a few times. V gene TRBV6-5 combines with J gene TRBJ2-7; D is unclear. Trimming cost V 3 bases and J 5 bases, with 11 bases left between them. The CDR3 length is 13 residues. Germline V gene sequence: CDR1 MNHEY, CDR2 SVGAGI. In nucleotides, the CDR3 is TGTGCCAGCAGTTATCAGGCTTTGGACGAGCAGTACGTC. Protein product: CASSYQALDEQYV.

This chain connects TRBV13 to TRBJ2-3, with D perhaps being TRBD1 or TRBD2 (5 bases each). The germline gives CDR1 PRHDT, CDR2 FYEKMQ (reference sequence). This CDR3 has 14 amino acids. V was shortened by 6 bases and J by 3 bases, with 13 bases between the two germline ends. The CDR3 here is CASRGVGITDTQYF. The CDR3 DNA reads as TGTGCCAGCAGGGGGGTCGGGATAACAGATACGCAGTATTTT. The entire variable domain, with the rest obtained from reference TRBV13 and TRBJ2-3, is as follows: AAGVIQSPRHLIKEKRETATLKCYPIPRHDTVYWYQQGPGQDPQFLISFYEKMQSDKGSIPDRFSAQQFSDYHSELNMSSLELGDSALYFCASRGVGITDTQYFGPGTRLTVL.

J is TRBJ2-2 and V is TRBV5-1; D is possibly TRBD1 (6 bases). This CDR3 has 14 amino acids. From germline, CDR1 is SGHRS and CDR2 YFSETQ. V was clipped by 4 bases and J by 3 bases, with 10 bases between them. CDR3 in amino acids: CASSTGQYTGELFF. The CDR3 bases are TGCGCCAGCAGCACCGGACAGTACACCGGGGAGCTGTTTTTT. Supplemented by reference TRBV5-1 and TRBJ2-2, the full variable domain reads KAGVTQTPRYLIKTRGQQVTLSCSPISGHRSVSWYQQTPGQGLQFLFEYFSETQRNKGNFPGRFSGRQFSNSRSEMNVSTLELGDSALYLCASSTGQYTGELFFGEGSRLTVL.